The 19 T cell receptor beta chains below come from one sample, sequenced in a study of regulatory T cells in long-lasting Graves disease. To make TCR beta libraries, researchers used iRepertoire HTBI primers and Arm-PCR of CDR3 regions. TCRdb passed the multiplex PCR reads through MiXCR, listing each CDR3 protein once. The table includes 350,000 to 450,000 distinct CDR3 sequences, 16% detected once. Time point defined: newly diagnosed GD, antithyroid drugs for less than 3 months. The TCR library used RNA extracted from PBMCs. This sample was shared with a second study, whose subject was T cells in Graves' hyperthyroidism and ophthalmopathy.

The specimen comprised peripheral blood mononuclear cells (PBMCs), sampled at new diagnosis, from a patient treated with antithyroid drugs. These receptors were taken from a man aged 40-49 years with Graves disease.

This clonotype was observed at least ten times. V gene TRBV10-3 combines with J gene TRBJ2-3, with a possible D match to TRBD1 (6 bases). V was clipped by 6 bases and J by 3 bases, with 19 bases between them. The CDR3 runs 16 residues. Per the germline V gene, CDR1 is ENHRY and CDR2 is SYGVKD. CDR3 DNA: TGTGCCATCAGGTCGTACAGGGCTTTCGAAACAGATACGCAGTATTTT. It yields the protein CAIRSYRAFETDTQYF.

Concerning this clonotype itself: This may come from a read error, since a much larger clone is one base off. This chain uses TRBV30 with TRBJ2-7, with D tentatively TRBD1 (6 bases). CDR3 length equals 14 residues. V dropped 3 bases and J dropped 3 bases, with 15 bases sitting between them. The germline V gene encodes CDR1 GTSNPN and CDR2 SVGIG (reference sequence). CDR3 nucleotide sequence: TGTGCCTGGAGGGTCAGGGACAAGTACTACGAGCAGTACTTC. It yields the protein CAWRVRDKYYEQYF.

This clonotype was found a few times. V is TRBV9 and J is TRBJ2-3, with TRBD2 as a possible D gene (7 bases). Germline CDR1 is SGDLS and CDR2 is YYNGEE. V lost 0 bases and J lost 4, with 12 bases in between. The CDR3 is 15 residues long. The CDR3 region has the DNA TGTGCCAGCAGCGTAGGGGGGGGGGCGGCAGATACGCAGTATTTT. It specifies CASSVGGGAADTQYF.

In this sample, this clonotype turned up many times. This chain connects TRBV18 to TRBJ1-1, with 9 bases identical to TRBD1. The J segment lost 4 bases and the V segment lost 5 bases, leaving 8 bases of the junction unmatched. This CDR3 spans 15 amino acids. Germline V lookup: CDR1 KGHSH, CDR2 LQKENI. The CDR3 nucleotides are TGTGCCAGCTCATCAGGACAGGGGCGAGTCACTGAAGCTTTCTTT. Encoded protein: CASSSGQGRVTEAFF.

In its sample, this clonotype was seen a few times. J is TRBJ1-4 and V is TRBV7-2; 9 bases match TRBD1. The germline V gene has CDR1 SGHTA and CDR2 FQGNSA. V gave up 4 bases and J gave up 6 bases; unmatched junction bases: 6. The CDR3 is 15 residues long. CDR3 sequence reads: CASSSIDRGDEKLFF. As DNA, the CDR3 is TGTGCCAGCAGCTCTATCGACAGGGGGGATGAAAAACTGTTTTTT.

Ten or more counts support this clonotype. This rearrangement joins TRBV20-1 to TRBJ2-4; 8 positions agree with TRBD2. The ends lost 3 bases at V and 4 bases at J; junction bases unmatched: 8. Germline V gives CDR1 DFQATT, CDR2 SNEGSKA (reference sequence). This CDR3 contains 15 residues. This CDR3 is CSASPPGGPKNIQYF. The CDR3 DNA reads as TGCAGTGCTAGCCCCCCGGGGGGGCCTAAAAACATTCAGTACTTC.

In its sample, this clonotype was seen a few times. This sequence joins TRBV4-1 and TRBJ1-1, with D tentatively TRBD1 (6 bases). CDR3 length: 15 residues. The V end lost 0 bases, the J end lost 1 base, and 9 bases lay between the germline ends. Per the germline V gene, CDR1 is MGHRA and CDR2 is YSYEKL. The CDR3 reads CASSQDVGQNTEAFF. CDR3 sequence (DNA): TGCGCCAGCAGCCAAGATGTGGGACAGAACACTGAAGCTTTCTTT.

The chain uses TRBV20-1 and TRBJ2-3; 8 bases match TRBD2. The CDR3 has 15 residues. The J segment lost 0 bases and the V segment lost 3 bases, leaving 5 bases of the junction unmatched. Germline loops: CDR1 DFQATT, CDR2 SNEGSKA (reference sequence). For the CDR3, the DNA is TGCAGTGCTAGTCGTAGCGGGGTTAGCACAGATACGCAGTATTTT. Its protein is CSASRSGVSTDTQYF.

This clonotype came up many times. CDR3 loop: CASSEWQTYEQYF. CDR3 DNA: TGTGCCAGCAGTGAATGGCAGACCTACGAGCAGTACTTC. The V call is TRBV2, the J call TRBJ2-7; D remains ambiguous. Germline assignment: CDR1 SNHLY and CDR2 FYNNEI. There are 13 residues in the CDR3. V gave up 2 bases and J gave up 2 bases, with 7 bases separating them.

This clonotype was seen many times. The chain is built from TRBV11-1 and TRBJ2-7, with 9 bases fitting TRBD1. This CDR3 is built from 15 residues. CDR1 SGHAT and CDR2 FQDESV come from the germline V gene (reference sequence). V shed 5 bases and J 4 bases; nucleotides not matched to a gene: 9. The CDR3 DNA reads TGTGCCAGCAGCCCACGGGACAGGGATCCGTACGAGCAGTACTTC. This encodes CASSPRDRDPYEQYF.

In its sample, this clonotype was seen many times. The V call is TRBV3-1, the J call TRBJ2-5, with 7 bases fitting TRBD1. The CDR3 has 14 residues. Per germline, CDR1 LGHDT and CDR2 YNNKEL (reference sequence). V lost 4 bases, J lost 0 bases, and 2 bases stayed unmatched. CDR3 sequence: CASSPGTDQETQYF. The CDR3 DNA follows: TGTGCCAGCAGCCCCGGGACAGACCAAGAGACCCAGTACTTC.

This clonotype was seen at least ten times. CDR3 in amino acids: CASKAYNEQFF. The CDR3, as DNA: TGTGCCAGCAAAGCGTACAATGAGCAGTTCTTC. The rearrangement links TRBV2 to TRBJ2-1; the D is unclear. V was shortened by 7 bases and J by 4 bases, with 5 bases between the two germline ends. The CDR3 runs 11 residues. The germline V gene has CDR1 SNHLY and CDR2 FYNNEI.

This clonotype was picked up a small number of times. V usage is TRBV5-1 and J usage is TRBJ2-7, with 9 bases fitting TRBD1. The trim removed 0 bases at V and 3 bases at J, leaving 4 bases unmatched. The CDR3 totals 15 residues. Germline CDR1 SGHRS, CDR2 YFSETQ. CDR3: CASSLGQGEIYEQYF. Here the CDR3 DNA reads TGCGCCAGCAGCTTGGGACAGGGGGAGATCTACGAGCAGTACTTC.

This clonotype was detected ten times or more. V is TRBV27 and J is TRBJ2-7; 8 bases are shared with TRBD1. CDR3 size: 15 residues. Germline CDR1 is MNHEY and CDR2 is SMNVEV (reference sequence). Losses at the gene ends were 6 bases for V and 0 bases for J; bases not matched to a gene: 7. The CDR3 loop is CASRSDRDISYEQYF. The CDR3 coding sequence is TGTGCCAGCAGGTCGGACAGGGACATCTCCTACGAGCAGTACTTC.

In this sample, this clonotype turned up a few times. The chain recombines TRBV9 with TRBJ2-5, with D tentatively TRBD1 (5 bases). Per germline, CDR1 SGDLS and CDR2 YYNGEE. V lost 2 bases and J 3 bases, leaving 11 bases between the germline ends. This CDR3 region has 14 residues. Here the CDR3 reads CASSVGPVKETQYF. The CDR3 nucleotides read TGTGCCAGCAGCGTGGGGCCAGTCAAAGAGACCCAGTACTTC.

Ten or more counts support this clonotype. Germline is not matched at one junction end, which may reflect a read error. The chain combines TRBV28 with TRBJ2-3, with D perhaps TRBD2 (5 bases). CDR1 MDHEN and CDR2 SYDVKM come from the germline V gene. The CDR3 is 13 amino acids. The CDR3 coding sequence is TGCGCCAGCAGCTTGAGAGGGCCAGATACGCAGTATTTT. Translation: CASSLRGPDTQYF. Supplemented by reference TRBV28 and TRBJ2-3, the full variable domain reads DVKVTQSSRYLVKRTGEKVFLECVQDMDHENMFWYRQDPGLGLRLIYFSYDVKMKEKGDIPEGYSVSREKKERFSLILESASTNQTSMYLCASSLRGPDTQYFGPGTRLTVL.

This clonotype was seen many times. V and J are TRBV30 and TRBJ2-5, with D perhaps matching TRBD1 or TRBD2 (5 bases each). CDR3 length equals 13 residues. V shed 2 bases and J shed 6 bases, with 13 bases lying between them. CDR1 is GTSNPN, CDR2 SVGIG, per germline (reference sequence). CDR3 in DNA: TGTGCCTGGAGTCCCGGGGCAGGGAAGACCCAGTACTTC. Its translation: CAWSPGAGKTQYF.

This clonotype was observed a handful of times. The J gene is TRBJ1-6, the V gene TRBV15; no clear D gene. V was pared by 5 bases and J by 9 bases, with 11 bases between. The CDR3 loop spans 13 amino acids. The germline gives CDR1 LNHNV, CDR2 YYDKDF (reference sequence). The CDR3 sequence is CATSSRISSPLHF. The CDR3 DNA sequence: TGTGCCACCAGCTCACGGATTAGTTCACCCCTCCACTTT. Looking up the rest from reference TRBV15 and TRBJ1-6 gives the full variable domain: DAMVIQNPRYQVTQFGKPVTLSCSQTLNHNVMYWYQQKSSQAPKLLFHYYDKDFNNEADTPDNFQSRRPNTSFCFLDIRSPGLGDTAMYLCATSSRISSPLHFGNGTRLTVT.

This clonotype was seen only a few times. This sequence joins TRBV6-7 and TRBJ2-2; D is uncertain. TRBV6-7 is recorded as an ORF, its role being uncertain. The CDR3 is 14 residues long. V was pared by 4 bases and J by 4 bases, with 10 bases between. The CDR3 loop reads CASSSHQRTGELFF. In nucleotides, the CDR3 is TGTGCCAGCAGTTCTCATCAACGCACCGGGGAGCTGTTTTTT.